This T cell receptor (beta chain) is from a study of T-cell reconstitution after alpha-beta-depleted transplantation in children. Researchers prepared the TCRbeta library using unique molecular identifiers, the study reports. TCRdb passed the PCR reads through MiXCR, listing each CDR3 protein once. The sample has 600,000 to 700,000 distinct CDR3 sequences, around a sixth seen once. With 3 bases removed from V and 8 bases from J, the gap between germline ends came to 15 bases. The germline V gene has CDR1 SGHKS and CDR2 YYEKEE (reference sequence). CDR3 size: 14 residues. This clonotype showed up many times.

The origin of this receptor is a human donor who donated a stem cell graft to a child with acute myeloid leukemia. Sequencing was performed on PBMCs from the stem cell graft donor, taken from the stem cell graft. The gene calls are TRBV5-5 and TRBJ2-1; weak D call: TRBD1 (6 bases). CDR3 coding DNA: TGTGCCAGCAGCTCGGCTTACAGGGTGCATGAGCAGTTCTTC. It encodes CASSSAYRVHEQFF.